The 26 T cell receptor beta chains reported below all come from one sample, sequenced in a study of OX40 agonist ivuxolimab in advanced cancers. Sequencing used immunoSEQ multiplex PCR; TCRdb keeps in-frame clones, though not all of them. The profile shows approximately 60,000 clones, approximately 89% of them singletons. The specimen was CD4+ or CD8+ T cells sorted from blood, collected in a trial of the OX40 agonist ivuxolimab. The receptors were sampled from an adult with an advanced solid tumor such as melanoma, head and neck, liver or kidney cancer.

Worth noting for this clone: Mismatch with germline at one junction end may stem from a read error. Within the sample, other DNA sequences also encode this same CDR3. The chain has TRBV4-2 and TRBJ1-6, with no clear D. Per germline, CDR1 LGHNA and CDR2 YNFKEQ. The CDR3 is 12 residues long. CDR3 amino acids: CASSAQDSPLHF. The CDR3 DNA sequence: TGTGCCAGCAGCGCACAAGATTCGCCCCTCCACTTT.

This chain links TRBV7-9 with TRBJ2-5; tentatively, D is TRBD1 or TRBD2 (6 bases each). Between the trimmed V and J ends, which lost 2 bases and 9 bases, there was a span of 10 bases. This CDR3 contains 12 residues. Germline lookup yields CDR1 SEHNR and CDR2 FQNEAQ (reference sequence). The CDR3 region is CASSLLGGPQYF. CDR3 bases: TGTGCCAGCAGCTTACTAGGGGGGCCCCAGTACTTC.

The chain couples TRBV30 to TRBJ1-1, with D possibly being TRBD1 (5 bases). Trimming pared 0 bases from V and 1 base from J, leaving 6 bases between. The CDR3 length is 13 residues. Germline V CDR1 and CDR2: GTSNPN, SVGIG (reference sequence). As DNA, the CDR3 is TGTGCCTGGAGTGTGAGGGGGAACACTGAAGCTTTCTTT. Its translation is CAWSVRGNTEAFF.

This clone was detected only once. The V gene is TRBV29-1, the J gene TRBJ1-1; no reliable D call. Germline V lookup: CDR1 SQVTM, CDR2 ANQGSEA. Trimming stripped 5 bases from V and 0 bases from J, with 13 bases between. This CDR3 is 14 amino acids long. CDR3 sequence reads: CSVPRASLNTEAFF. In DNA form, the CDR3 reads TGCAGCGTTCCCCGGGCCAGCCTGAACACTGAAGCTTTCTTT.

This chain joins TRBV19 and TRBJ1-5, with 7 bases matching TRBD1. J gave up 0 bases and V 6 bases, and 5 bases lay outside the gene matches. Germline CDR1 and CDR2: LNHDA and SQIVND (reference sequence). CDR3 size: 15 residues. CDR3 bases: TGTGCCAGTAGCAGACAGGGAAGTAGCAATCAGCCCCAGCATTTT. Translated: CASSRQGSSNQPQHF. Supplemented by reference TRBV19 and TRBJ1-5, the full variable domain reads DGGITQSPKYLFRKEGQNVTLSCEQNLNHDAMYWYRQDPGQGLRLIYYSQIVNDFQKGDIAEGYSVSREKKESFPLTVTSAQKNPTAFYLCASSRQGSSNQPQHFGDGTRLSIL.

This chain uses TRBV7-2 with TRBJ2-5; D gene uncertain. V lost 4 bases and J 1 base, leaving 10 bases between the germline ends. The CDR3 covers 14 residues. Germline assignment: CDR1 SGHTA and CDR2 FQGNSA. This CDR3 is CASSSTRTQETQYF. CDR3 coding DNA: TGTGCCAGCAGCTCGACGCGGACCCAAGAGACCCAGTACTTC.

The chain carries TRBV11-3 and TRBJ2-3; D is unclear. Trimming cost V 5 bases and J 4 bases, with 10 bases left between them. Germline assignment: CDR1 SGHNT and CDR2 YENEEA. CDR3 length: 13 residues. The CDR3 loop reads CASSKGAPDTQYF. As DNA, the CDR3 is TGTGCCAGCAGCAAGGGCGCCCCAGATACGCAGTATTTT.

This clone was counted only a few times. CDR3 bases: TGTGCCAGCAGTTTACGGGGGTATCAGCCCCAGCATTTT. This encodes CASSLRGYQPQHF. The J gene is TRBJ1-5, the V gene TRBV6-5; D may be TRBD1 (5 bases). The V and J ends lost 4 bases and 5 bases respectively, with 9 bases between them. The germline V gene encodes CDR1 MNHEY and CDR2 SVGAGI. The CDR3 is made up of 13 amino acids.

The chain couples TRBV4-3 to TRBJ2-7, with a weak D call TRBD1 (6 bases). CDR1 and CDR2 (germline): LGHNA, YSLEER. The CDR3 runs to 16 residues. Between the trimmed V and J ends, which lost 0 bases and 2 bases, there was a span of 14 bases. CDR3 nucleotide sequence: TGCGCCAGCAGCCAAGATAGGTCAGGGGCAACCTACGAGCAGTACTTC. Translated: CASSQDRSGATYEQYF.

The chain links TRBV30 to TRBJ1-3; D remains unclear. CDR1 is GTSNPN and CDR2 is SVGIG in the germline V gene (reference sequence). Trimming pared 2 bases from V and 0 bases from J, leaving 11 bases between. The CDR3 runs to 15 residues. As DNA, the CDR3 is TGTGCCTGGAGTAGGAAGTCAGACTCTGGAAACACCATATATTTT. It yields the protein CAWSRKSDSGNTIYF.

This chain joins TRBV19 and TRBJ1-2; 8 bases map to TRBD1. CDR1 is LNHDA and CDR2 is SQIVND in the germline V gene (reference sequence). With 5 bases clipped from V and 4 bases from J, the junction kept 3 bases outside the gene matches. The CDR3 totals 13 residues. CDR3 region: CASSRDRSYGYTF. The DNA of the CDR3 is TGTGCCAGTAGTCGGGACAGGAGCTATGGCTACACCTTC.

This clone is a singleton in its sample. The chain uses TRBV19 and TRBJ2-1; 14 nucleotides align to TRBD2. Germline V lookup: CDR1 LNHDA, CDR2 SQIVND (reference sequence). The CDR3 has 15 residues. Trimming took 8 bases from V and 4 from J; bases not matched to a gene: 4. CDR3 loop: CASRGLAGGYNEQFF. CDR3 DNA: TGTGCCAGTCGAGGACTAGCGGGGGGTTACAATGAGCAGTTCTTC.

This rearrangement joins TRBV29-1 to TRBJ2-1; tentatively, D is TRBD2 (6 bases). The CDR3 sequence is 14 residues long. Germline values: CDR1 SQVTM, CDR2 ANQGSEA. Trimming took 6 bases from V and 2 from J, leaving 14 bases between them. CDR3 residues: CSVTGGTPYNEQFF. In nucleotides, the CDR3 is TGCAGCGTAACCGGGGGAACCCCCTACAATGAGCAGTTCTTC.

This clone turned up a few times. The CDR3 loop is CASRLVSRVVSLPPLSNYGYTF. The CDR3 DNA is TGTGCAAGTCGCTTAGTGTCCAGGGTTGTATCACTCCCCCCATTATCTAACTATGGCTACACCTTC. The rearrangement uses TRBV12-2 and TRBJ1-2; the table's TRBD1 call for D was not verified on the DNA. TRBV12-2 is a recognized pseudogene. The length of the CDR3 is 22 residues.

The J gene is TRBJ2-1, the V gene TRBV27, with D possibly TRBD2 on 5 matching bases. Germline loops: CDR1 MNHEY, CDR2 SMNVEV (reference sequence). The CDR3 totals 16 residues. With 6 bases removed from V and 0 bases from J, the gap between germline ends came to 15 bases. The CDR3 DNA reads TGTGCCAGCAGGGACCCGAGGGCCCGCTCCTACAATGAGCAGTTCTTC. This translates into CASRDPRARSYNEQFF.

The chain carries TRBV7-9 and TRBJ2-5; D is uncertain. The V gene's germline CDR1 is SEHNR and CDR2 FQNEAQ (reference sequence). Trimming removed 0 bases at V and 2 bases at J, with 13 bases between. The CDR3 consists of 16 residues. CDR3 sequence: CASSLAVGRRQETQYF. As DNA, the CDR3 is TGTGCCAGCAGCTTAGCCGTTGGTCGGAGACAAGAGACCCAGTACTTC.

This clone was recorded once. The CDR3 protein is CASSHNSYEQYF. DNA of the CDR3: TGTGCCAGCAGCCACAATTCCTACGAGCAGTACTTC. The rearrangement joins TRBV7-3 to TRBJ2-7, with unresolved D. V dropped 5 bases and J dropped 1 base, with 6 bases sitting between them. The CDR3 spans 12 residues. Per germline, CDR1 SGHTA and CDR2 FQGTGA. The variable domain in full, with the rest retrieved from reference TRBV7-3 and TRBJ2-7, is GAGVSQTPSNKVTEKGKYVELRCDPISGHTALYWYRQSLGQGPEFLIYFQGTGAADDSGLPNDRFFAVRPEGSVSTLKIQRTERGDSAVYLCASSHNSYEQYFGPGTRLTVT.

V gene TRBV10-3 combines with J gene TRBJ2-7; D is undetermined. CDR1 ENHRY and CDR2 SYGVKD come from the germline V gene. CDR3 length: 12 amino acids. V was trimmed by 2 bases and J by 7 bases, leaving 9 bases between them. CDR3 nucleotides: TGTGCCATCAGTGAGACAGTGGGGGAGCAGTACTTC. Protein product: CAISETVGEQYF.

This sequence joins TRBV4-2 and TRBJ2-5; TRBD1 or TRBD2 may be the D gene (5 bases each). CDR3 length: 14 residues. Germline V CDR1 and CDR2: LGHNA, YNFKEQ. The germline V and J ends were trimmed by 1 base and 5 bases, with 11 bases remaining between them. The CDR3 bases are TGTGCCAGCAGCCAAGCGAATCGGGGCGAGACCCAGTACTTC. Amino acids: CASSQANRGETQYF.

A single count supports this clone. V usage is TRBV2 and J usage is TRBJ2-1; D call uncertain. CDR3 length equals 13 residues. CDR1 SNHLY and CDR2 FYNNEI come from the germline V gene. V was pared by 7 bases and J by 10 bases, with 17 bases between. The CDR3 sequence is CASNSVRQREQFF. CDR3 sequence (DNA): TGTGCCAGCAACTCAGTCCGTCAGAGGGAGCAGTTCTTC.

V usage is TRBV9 and J usage is TRBJ1-1; TRBD1 aligns across 7 bases. Germline V lookup: CDR1 SGDLS, CDR2 YYNGEE. The CDR3 length is 14 residues. V lost 4 bases, J lost 4 bases, and 7 bases stayed unmatched. CDR3 loop: CASSPRQGGTEAFF. The DNA of the CDR3 is TGTGCCAGCAGCCCCCGACAGGGAGGCACTGAAGCTTTCTTT. The full variable domain, in which reference TRBV9 and TRBJ1-1 provide the parts outside the CDR3, is DSGVTQTPKHLITATGQRVTLRCSPRSGDLSVYWYQQSLDQGLQFLIQYYNGEERAKGNILERFSAQQFPDLHSELNLSSLELGDSALYFCASSPRQGGTEAFFGQGTRLTVV.

The chain combines TRBV5-6 with TRBJ2-1; 10 positions match TRBD1. Germline CDR1 is SGHDT and CDR2 is YYEEEE. The CDR3 is 16 residues long. V shed 2 bases, J shed 8 bases, and the junction held 10 bases outside the gene matches. CDR3 loop: CASSFWGTGVLHEQFF. DNA of the CDR3: TGTGCCAGCAGCTTTTGGGGGACAGGGGTTTTGCATGAGCAGTTCTTC.

J is TRBJ2-1 and V is TRBV7-9, with 10 nucleotides matching TRBD2. V lost 5 bases to trimming and J lost 3 bases; unmatched junction nucleotides: 7. Germline V lookup: CDR1 SEHNR, CDR2 FQNEAQ (reference sequence). This CDR3 region has 16 residues. CDR3: CASSPRGLAYYNEQFF. The CDR3 coding sequence is TGTGCCAGCAGCCCGCGGGGACTAGCGTACTACAATGAGCAGTTCTTC.

The genes are TRBV5-1 and TRBJ1-1, with a weak D call TRBD1 (5 bases). V lost 0 bases and J 2 bases, leaving 8 bases between the germline ends. Germline V gene data show CDR1 as SGHRS and CDR2 as YFSETQ. The CDR3 covers 14 residues. The CDR3 region has the DNA TGCGCCAGCAGCTTGGTGTGGACAAACACTGAAGCTTTCTTT. It is translated as CASSLVWTNTEAFF.

For the CDR3, the DNA is TGTGCCAGCAGCTCCAAAGGGGGACAGAATGAAAAACTGTTTTTT. This translates into CASSSKGGQNEKLFF. The V call is TRBV7-9, the J call TRBJ1-4, with TRBD1 matching 7 bases. CDR1 is SEHNR, CDR2 FQNEAQ, per germline (reference sequence). CDR3 size: 15 residues. Trimming removed 4 bases from V and 5 bases from J; junction bases left unmatched: 7.

The chain links TRBV10-3 to TRBJ2-5; D may match TRBD1 or TRBD2 (6 bases each). Trimming left V 8 bases short and J 3 bases short, with 13 bases between. This CDR3 has 13 amino acids. CDR1 and CDR2 (germline): ENHRY, SYGVKD. For the CDR3, the DNA is TGTGCCATCGCAAGGGGGGCAGAAGAGACCCAGTACTTC. It translates to CAIARGAEETQYF.